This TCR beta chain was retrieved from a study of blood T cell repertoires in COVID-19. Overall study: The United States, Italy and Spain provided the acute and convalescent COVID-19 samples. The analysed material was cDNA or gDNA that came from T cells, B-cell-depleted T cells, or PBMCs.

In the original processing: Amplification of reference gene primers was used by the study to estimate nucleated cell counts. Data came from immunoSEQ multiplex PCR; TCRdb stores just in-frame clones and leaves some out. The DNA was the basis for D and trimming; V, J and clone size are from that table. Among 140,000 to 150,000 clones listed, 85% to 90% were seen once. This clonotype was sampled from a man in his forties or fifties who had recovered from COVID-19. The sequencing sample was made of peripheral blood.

This CDR3 is CASSAPGLAGESSYNEQFF. CDR3 coding DNA: TGTGCCAGCAGCGCACCGGGACTAGCGGGGGAAAGCTCCTACAATGAGCAGTTCTTC. The chain combines TRBV7-3 with TRBJ2-1; 14 nucleotides line up with TRBD2. This CDR3 contains 19 residues. The V segment lost 5 bases and the J segment 0 bases; nucleotides outside the gene matches: 9. Germline-derived CDR1 and CDR2 are SGHTA and FQGTGA.